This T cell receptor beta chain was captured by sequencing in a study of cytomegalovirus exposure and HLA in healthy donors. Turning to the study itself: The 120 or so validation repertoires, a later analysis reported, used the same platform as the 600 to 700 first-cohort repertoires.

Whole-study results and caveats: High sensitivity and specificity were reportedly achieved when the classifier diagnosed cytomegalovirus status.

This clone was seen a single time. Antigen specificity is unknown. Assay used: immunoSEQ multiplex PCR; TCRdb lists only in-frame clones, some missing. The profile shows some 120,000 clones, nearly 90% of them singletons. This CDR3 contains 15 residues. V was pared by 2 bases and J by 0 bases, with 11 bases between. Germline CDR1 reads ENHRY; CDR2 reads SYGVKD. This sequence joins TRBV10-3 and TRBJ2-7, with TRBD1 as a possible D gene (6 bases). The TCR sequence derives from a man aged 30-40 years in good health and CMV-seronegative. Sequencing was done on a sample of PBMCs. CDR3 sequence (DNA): TGTGCCATCAGTGAGACAGGGTTTTCCTCCTACGAGCAGTACTTC. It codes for CAISETGFSSYEQYF.